The 29 T cell receptor beta chains below were found in one sample sequenced in a study of cytomegalovirus exposure and HLA in healthy donors. The PCR used 60 Vbeta and 13 Jbeta primers. Here immunoSEQ multiplex PCR was the method, and the copy in TCRdb shows in-frame clones only, minus some. Of about 190,000 clones listed, around three quarters are singletons. Specimen: PBMCs. These receptors all stem from a woman under 30 in good health and CMV-seronegative.

This clone was counted between two and nine times. V is TRBV9 and J is TRBJ2-2; weak D call: TRBD1 (6 bases). The length of the CDR3 is 15 residues. CDR1 is SGDLS, CDR2 YYNGEE, per germline. V was cut by 1 base and J by 4 bases, with 11 bases left in between. The CDR3 DNA sequence: TGTGCCAGCAGCGTATCCCCAGGGGTCACCGGGGAGCTGTTTTTT. This gives the protein CASSVSPGVTGELFF.

The rearrangement uses TRBV11-3 and TRBJ2-3; D not certain. The length of the CDR3 is 12 residues. Deletions cut 5 bases from V and 3 bases from J, with 6 bases between. Germline CDR1 SGHNT, CDR2 YENEEA. CDR3 residues: CASSLRTDTQYF. In DNA form, the CDR3 reads TGTGCCAGCAGCCTCCGGACAGATACGCAGTATTTT.

There are a few counts of this clone. The chain couples TRBV19 to TRBJ2-2; TRBD2 might be the D (5 bases). Germline lookup yields CDR1 LNHDA and CDR2 SQIVND (reference sequence). The CDR3 has 16 residues. With 3 bases removed from V and 6 bases from J, the gap between germline ends came to 17 bases. As DNA, the CDR3 is TGTGCCAGTAGTATTAGACTATACGTAACAGCCGGGGAGCTGTTTTTT. Its protein is CASSIRLYVTAGELFF.

The rearrangement uses TRBV7-3 and TRBJ2-3; 8 bases are a match to TRBD2. The V gene end was trimmed by 1 base and the J gene end by 6 bases; junction bases not matched to a gene: 9. This CDR3 contains 16 residues. CDR1 SGHTA and CDR2 FQGTGA come from the germline V gene. The CDR3 spells CASSLMAAGGADTQYF. In nucleotides, the CDR3 is TGTGCCAGCAGCTTAATGGCGGCGGGGGGCGCGGATACGCAGTATTTT.

The chain recombines TRBV27 with TRBJ2-7, with a possible D match to TRBD2 (6 bases). V was pared by 2 bases and J by 3 bases, with 11 bases between. The CDR3 has 14 residues. CDR1 MNHEY and CDR2 SMNVEV come from the germline V gene (reference sequence). CDR3 sequence (DNA): TGTGCCAGCAGTTTACCAGGGAGGATCTACGAGCAGTACTTC. As protein: CASSLPGRIYEQYF.

Comments on this clone: This specimen includes other DNA sequences encoding the same CDR3. The genes are TRBV5-1 and TRBJ2-5, with TRBD1 identical over 7 bases. Trimming cost V 0 bases and J 5 bases; bases outside gene matches: 4. Germline V gene lookup returns CDR1 SGHRS and CDR2 YFSETQ. This CDR3 has 14 residues. As DNA, the CDR3 is TGCGCCAGCAGCTTGGAAGGGGGCCGGGAGACCCAGTACTTC. Protein: CASSLEGGRETQYF.

V and J are TRBV4-2 and TRBJ2-7; TRBD2 matches at 13 bases. Germline-derived CDR1 and CDR2 are LGHNA and YNFKEQ. This CDR3 region has 17 residues. Unmatched junction bases numbered 9, after V lost 1 base and J lost 6 bases. The CDR3 nucleotides read TGTGCCAGCAGCCAAGGGGGGACTAGCGGGGTAGAGGGCGAGCAGTACTTC. It codes for CASSQGGTSGVEGEQYF.

The chain uses TRBV6-4 and TRBJ2-7, with 9 nucleotides matching TRBD2. CDR1 and CDR2 (germline): MRHNA, SNTAGT. The CDR3 covers 15 residues. The J segment lost 5 bases and the V segment lost 5 bases, leaving 10 bases of the junction unmatched. CDR3 nucleotide sequence: TGTGCCAGCAGTCTGAACAGCGGGGGGCCTAACGAGCAGTACTTC. This gives the protein CASSLNSGGPNEQYF.

The gene calls are TRBV19 and TRBJ2-1; 7 bases fit TRBD2. This CDR3 is 14 amino acids long. V shed 6 bases, J shed 0 bases, and the junction held 2 bases outside the gene matches. The germline V gene has CDR1 LNHDA and CDR2 SQIVND (reference sequence). DNA for the CDR3: TGTGCCAGTAGATCTAGCGGCTCCTACAATGAGCAGTTCTTC. Translating gives CASRSSGSYNEQFF.

The V gene is TRBV5-4, the J gene TRBJ1-2; 9 bases are a match to TRBD1. Trimming took 5 bases from V and 6 from J; bases not matched to a gene: 5. The CDR3 is 13 residues long. CDR1 and CDR2 (germline): SGHNT, YYREEE (reference sequence). The CDR3 spells CASSWTGENGYTF. The CDR3 DNA sequence: TGTGCCAGCAGTTGGACAGGGGAAAATGGCTACACCTTC.

This clone was detected only a few times. The chain links TRBV6-5 to TRBJ2-7; TRBD1 matches 9 bases. Trimming took 6 bases from V and 4 from J; bases not matched to a gene: 4. Looked up from germline, CDR1 is MNHEY and CDR2 is SVGAGI. This CDR3 spans 13 amino acids. CDR3 sequence: CASSRDRVYEQYF. The CDR3 region has the DNA TGTGCCAGCAGCCGGGACAGGGTATACGAGCAGTACTTC.

The chain carries TRBV6-5 and TRBJ1-2, with D unresolved. V dropped 0 bases and J dropped 0 bases, with 5 bases sitting between them. Germline lookup yields CDR1 MNHEY and CDR2 SVGAGI. This CDR3 is built from 14 residues. The CDR3 here is CASSYSRSNYGYTF. Written as DNA, the CDR3 is TGTGCCAGCAGTTACTCTCGGTCTAACTATGGCTACACCTTC.

J is TRBJ1-5 and V is TRBV28, with TRBD1 matching 8 bases. V trimming: 1 base; J trimming: 7 bases; junction bases outside the gene matches: 21. The CDR3 length is 20 residues. CDR1 is MDHEN, CDR2 SYDVKM, per germline. CDR3: CASSLLGFRQGNGKGQPQHF. The CDR3, as DNA: TGTGCCAGCAGTTTATTAGGGTTTAGACAGGGGAATGGTAAAGGGCAGCCCCAGCATTTT.

The chain couples TRBV7-9 to TRBJ2-1; D gene unclear. The V gene's germline CDR1 is SEHNR and CDR2 FQNEAQ (reference sequence). The V and J ends lost 1 base and 10 bases respectively, with 17 bases between them. This CDR3 comprises 15 residues. The CDR3, as DNA: TGTGCCAGCAGCTTAGTGGTCCATAGCTTAGAGGAGCAGTTCTTC. Residues: CASSLVVHSLEEQFF.

The chain is built from TRBV19 and TRBJ1-1; D is undetermined. CDR3 length: 13 residues. V shed 4 bases and J shed 1 base, with 7 bases lying between them. The germline V gene encodes CDR1 LNHDA and CDR2 SQIVND (reference sequence). This CDR3 is CASSKSGNTEAFF. The CDR3 DNA sequence: TGTGCCAGTAGTAAGAGTGGGAACACTGAAGCTTTCTTT.

A remark on this clone: Other DNA sequences in the same sample also yield this CDR3. This chain connects TRBV5-1 to TRBJ1-5, with D maybe TRBD1 (5 bases). The CDR3 covers 14 residues. Germline loops: CDR1 SGHRS, CDR2 YFSETQ. V lost 0 bases, J lost 4 bases, and 8 bases lay in between. The DNA for the CDR3 is TGCGCCAGCAGCTTGGGGGGGGGTAATCAGCCCCAGCATTTT. Translation gives CASSLGGGNQPQHF.

This chain uses TRBV6-1 with TRBJ1-2; D is perhaps TRBD1 (6 bases). V was pared by 7 bases and J by 3 bases, with 12 bases between. This CDR3 comprises 13 residues. Germline assignment: CDR1 MNHNS and CDR2 SASEGT. The CDR3 DNA follows: TGTGCCAGCACCCCGGACAGTTACTATGGCTACACCTTC. As protein: CASTPDSYYGYTF.

In its sample, this clone was seen a few times. The CDR3, as DNA: TGTGCCAGCAGCGCCCAGGGACAGTCTTCTTCACCCCTCCACTTT. This translates into CASSAQGQSSSPLHF. The chain recombines TRBV9 with TRBJ1-6, with 7 bases fitting TRBD1. Germline CDR1 and CDR2: SGDLS and YYNGEE. Losses at the gene ends were 3 bases for V and 9 bases for J; bases not matched to a gene: 9. The CDR3 is made up of 15 amino acids.

This clone was picked up a small number of times. V gene TRBV19 combines with J gene TRBJ2-1, with D perhaps TRBD1 (6 bases). V was cut by 5 bases and J by 6 bases, with 20 bases left in between. The CDR3 is 16 residues long. In germline, CDR1 is LNHDA, CDR2 SQIVND (reference sequence). The chain's CDR3 is CASSPITLGHFNEQFF. The CDR3 nucleotides are TGTGCCAGTAGTCCGATAACCCTGGGACATTTCAATGAGCAGTTCTTC.

The chain combines TRBV19 with TRBJ2-7, with D perhaps TRBD2 (6 bases). This CDR3 is 14 amino acids long. V was trimmed by 4 bases and J by 4 bases, leaving 14 bases between them. The V gene's germline CDR1 is LNHDA and CDR2 SQIVND (reference sequence). The CDR3 DNA sequence: TGTGCCAGTAGTAAATTAGCGGAGAAATACGAGCAGTACTTC. It yields the protein CASSKLAEKYEQYF.

The chain joins TRBV10-1 to TRBJ2-7; 7 bases map to TRBD1. CDR1 is WNHNN, CDR2 SYGVQD, per germline (reference sequence). CDR3 length: 14 residues. Trimming at V came to 5 bases and at J to 2 bases, leaving 6 bases not matched to a gene. The CDR3 protein is CASSPDRATYEQYF. CDR3 sequence (DNA): TGCGCCAGCAGTCCTGACAGGGCGACCTACGAGCAGTACTTC.

The chain uses TRBV5-1 and TRBJ1-6, with D hard to call. Looked up from germline, CDR1 is SGHRS and CDR2 is YFSETQ. Between the trimmed V and J ends, which lost 0 bases and 8 bases, there was a span of 12 bases. The CDR3 covers 15 residues. The CDR3 loop is CASSLATSVYSPLHF. The CDR3 coding sequence is TGCGCCAGCAGCTTGGCCACGTCAGTTTATTCACCCCTCCACTTT.

This clone was seen a single time. The chain recombines TRBV7-3 with TRBJ1-1; D is unresolved. V lost 4 bases and J lost 10, with 13 bases in between. CDR1 SGHTA and CDR2 FQGTGA come from the germline V gene. The CDR3 length is 12 residues. The CDR3 here is CASSSLDGGAFF. The CDR3 nucleotides are TGTGCCAGCAGCTCTCTAGACGGCGGAGCTTTCTTT. Based on the CDR3 plus reference TRBV7-3 and TRBJ1-1, the full variable domain is GAGVSQTPSNKVTEKGKYVELRCDPISGHTALYWYRQSLGQGPEFLIYFQGTGAADDSGLPNDRFFAVRPEGSVSTLKIQRTERGDSAVYLCASSSLDGGAFFGQGTRLTVV.

The rearrangement joins TRBV4-2 to TRBJ2-7; 9 nucleotides match TRBD1. CDR3 length: 16 residues. After removal of 1 base from V and 6 bases from J, the junction contained 10 bases not matched to a gene. The germline V gene encodes CDR1 LGHNA and CDR2 YNFKEQ. CDR3 loop: CASSQVDRDRVREQYF. DNA for the CDR3: TGTGCCAGCAGCCAAGTGGACCGGGACAGGGTACGCGAGCAGTACTTC.

The chain is built from TRBV7-3 and TRBJ1-1; D not resolved. Deletions cut 5 bases from V and 1 base from J, with 8 bases between. Germline CDR1 SGHTA, CDR2 FQGTGA. The CDR3 contains 13 residues. In DNA, the CDR3 is TGTGCCAGCAGCCCCCTGGCGAACACTGAAGCTTTCTTT. It codes for CASSPLANTEAFF.

The chain uses TRBV19 and TRBJ2-5, with D possibly being TRBD2 (5 bases). In germline, CDR1 is LNHDA, CDR2 SQIVND (reference sequence). V shed 7 bases and J shed 2 bases, with 17 bases lying between them. This CDR3 has 15 residues. The CDR3: CASKAVGRRQETQYF. CDR3 in DNA: TGTGCCAGTAAGGCTGTCGGCAGGAGGCAAGAGACCCAGTACTTC.

The chain combines TRBV14 with TRBJ2-1; 8 bases match TRBD2. Trimming at V came to 4 bases and at J to 6 bases, leaving 11 bases not matched to a gene. Per the germline V gene, CDR1 is SGHDN and CDR2 is FVKESK. This CDR3 region has 16 residues. The CDR3 reads CASSRPAGEDFNEQFF. In DNA form, the CDR3 reads TGTGCCAGCAGCCGTCCAGCGGGAGAGGATTTCAATGAGCAGTTCTTC.

Only a few counts were recorded for this clone. The V gene is TRBV6-6, the J gene TRBJ1-1, with 8 bases lining up with TRBD1. The germline gives CDR1 MNHNY, CDR2 SVGAGI (reference sequence). The CDR3 has 15 amino acids. After removal of 5 bases from V and 5 bases from J, the junction contained 10 bases not matched to a gene. As DNA, the CDR3 is TGTGCCAGCAGTGCACAGACAGGGGTCGGTACTGAAGCTTTCTTT. Its protein product is CASSAQTGVGTEAFF.

This chain joins TRBV5-8 and TRBJ2-3, with D perhaps TRBD1 (5 bases). The V and J ends lost 4 bases and 3 bases respectively, with 9 bases between them. This CDR3 contains 13 residues. The V gene's germline CDR1 is SGHTS and CDR2 YDEGEE. As DNA, the CDR3 is TGTGCCAGCAGCCTTAGACAGACAGATACGCAGTATTTT. Translation gives CASSLRQTDTQYF.